The entry below gives a single T cell receptor beta chain sequence along with its context. The authors' processing: Reference gene primer amplification gave nucleated cell count estimates. This table comes from immunoSEQ multiplex PCR, and its TCRdb copy is limited to in-frame clones, with some not included. The DNA was the basis for D and trimming; V, J and clone size are from that table. The table includes roughly 97,000 clones, 90% to 95% detected once. With V trimmed by 4 bases and J by 8 bases, 5 bases remained unmatched. This CDR3 contains 13 residues. From germline, CDR1 is LNHDA and CDR2 SQIVND (reference sequence). This sample was included in a study of blood T cell repertoires in COVID-19.

The chain uses TRBV19 and TRBJ1-1; 9 bases match TRBD1. The source material was peripheral blood. This sequence originates from a human donor in a cohort sampled during active COVID-19. The DNA for the CDR3 is TGTGCCAGTAGTACCGGGACAGGGTGGGAAGCTTTCTTT. It translates to CASSTGTGWEAFF. Full variable domain (rest looked up from reference TRBV19 and TRBJ1-1): DGGITQSPKYLFRKEGQNVTLSCEQNLNHDAMYWYRQDPGQGLRLIYYSQIVNDFQKGDIAEGYSVSREKKESFPLTVTSAQKNPTAFYLCASSTGTGWEAFFGQGTRLTVV.